Here is one TCR beta chain with its context. As yet, its antigen is unknown. RNA extraction and reverse transcription yielded cDNA as sequencing template. The protocol was immunoSEQ multiplex PCR, while the TCRdb copy is restricted to in-frame clones and leaves out a portion. The sample consists of about 200,000 clones, under 40% of them appearing once. The entry originates in a study of CD8+ T cells in alopecia areata. General study points: Tofacitinib significantly brought down scalp clonality and expanded CD8+ clones among top 100.

Per germline, CDR1 MGHDK and CDR2 SYGVNS. The V end was cut by 6 bases, the J end by 6 bases, with 12 bases between. The CDR3 covers 13 residues. As for treatment: oral pan-JAK inhibitor, 5-10 mg twice daily. Sample: CD4+ T cells sorted from blood, taken between weeks 30 and 35, from a patient treated with tofacitinib. This clonotype originated in a human donor with alopecia areata. V and J are TRBV25-1 and TRBJ1-5; possible D gene TRBD1, 5 bases. The CDR3 spells CASRYSGFQPQHF. CDR3 in DNA: TGTGCCAGCAGGTACTCAGGGTTTCAGCCCCAGCATTTT.